These T cell receptor beta chains were read from a single sample in a study of T cell responses to AZD1222 COVID-19 vaccine. Sequencing used immunoSEQ multiplex PCR; TCRdb keeps in-frame clones, though not all of them. The data contain more than 90,000 clones, about 80% of them singletons. The sample consisted of peripheral blood, taken on day 0 of AZD1222 vaccination. The source is an adult in good health. Both conserved end residues are part of each CDR3. The D gene is left open where the match is weak. A row's size may be missing; if present it is once, few, many or a size class.

V	J	size	D	CDR3	DNA
TRBV27	TRBJ2-2	NA	NA	CASSLSPGRNTGELFF	TGTGCCAGCAGTTTAAGCCCTGGCAGGAACACCGGGGAGCTGTTTTTT
TRBV11-3	TRBJ2-2	many	NA	CASSPNTGELFF	TGTGCCAGCAGCCCGAACACCGGGGAGCTGTTTTTT
TRBV7-9	TRBJ1-5	NA	NA	CASRSLGSNQPQHF	TGTGCCAGCAGGTCCCTTGGTAGCAATCAGCCCCAGCATTTT
TRBV19	TRBJ2-2	NA	NA	CASSGLGGRYTGELFF	TGTGCCAGTAGTGGACTGGGGGGCAGGTACACCGGGGAGCTGTTTTTT
TRBV5-1	TRBJ1-4	NA	NA	CASSLGSFPGATNEKLFF	TGCGCCAGCAGCTTGGGCAGCTTCCCGGGGGCAACTAATGAAAAACTGTTTTTT
TRBV28	TRBJ1-4	NA	NA	CASTEGRVEKLFF	TGTGCCAGCACTGAGGGCAGGGTCGAAAAACTGTTTTTT
TRBV5-1	TRBJ2-1	NA	NA	CASSLYYLEFF	TGCGCCAGCAGCTTGTACTACCTGGAGTTCTTC
TRBV6-5	TRBJ1-1	NA	NA	CASSYRSDTEAFF	TGTGCCAGCAGTTACCGATCGGACACTGAAGCTTTCTTT
TRBV5-1	TRBJ1-3	NA	NA	CASSLWGGDGNTIYF	TGCGCCAGCAGCTTGTGGGGAGGCGATGGAAACACCATATATTTT
TRBV7-2	TRBJ2-5	NA	NA	CASSLVSQETQYF	TGTGCCAGCAGCTTAGTATCCCAAGAGACCCAGTACTTC
TRBV12-3/TRBV12-4	TRBJ1-3	NA	NA	CASSSIPRLYF	TGTGCCAGCAGTTCCATCCCCCGGCTCTATTTT
TRBV18	TRBJ1-3	NA	TRBD1	CASSPQGARFGTIYF	TGTGCCAGCTCACCTCAGGGGGCCCGCTTTGGCACCATATATTTT
TRBV4-1	TRBJ1-6	once	TRBD1	CASSQDGGSFGTVFSPLHF	TGCGCCAGCAGCCAAGACGGAGGCTCCTTTGGGACAGTATTCTCACCCCTCCACTTT
TRBV5-1	TRBJ2-7	NA	TRBD2	CASSLAGGPLYEQYF	TGCGCCAGCAGCCTAGCGGGGGGGCCTTTGTACGAGCAGTACTTC
TRBV9	TRBJ1-5	NA	NA	CASSVGAGNQPQHF	TGTGCCAGCAGCGTAGGGGCAGGCAATCAGCCCCAGCATTTT
TRBV10-3	TRBJ2-7	NA	TRBD1	CAISGQGGEQYF	TGTGCCATCAGTGGACAGGGCGGCGAGCAGTACTTC
TRBV18	TRBJ1-6	NA	NA	CASSPTGGANSPLHF	TGTGCCAGCTCACCGACCGGGGGCGCGAATTCACCCCTCCACTTT
TRBV3-1/TRBV3-2	TRBJ2-1	NA	TRBD2	CASSPLLAGPGEQFF	TGTGCCAGCAGCCCCCTACTAGCGGGTCCAGGTGAGCAGTTCTTC
TRBV30	TRBJ2-1	NA	TRBD2	CAWSRLAGGLSEQFF	TGTGCCTGGAGTCGGCTAGCGGGGGGGCTGAGTGAGCAGTTCTTC
TRBV7-9	TRBJ2-3	NA	NA	CASRSGPTAPDTQYF	TGTGCCAGCAGGTCGGGCCCTACTGCCCCAGATACGCAGTATTTT
TRBV28	TRBJ2-1	NA	TRBD1	CASSPPGQGFDEQFF	TGTGCCAGCAGTCCTCCGGGACAGGGGTTCGATGAGCAGTTCTTC
TRBV18	TRBJ1-4	NA	NA	CASSPGQLEKLFF	TGTGCCAGCTCACCTGGACAGCTCGAAAAACTGTTTTTT
TRBV7-8	TRBJ2-2	once	NA	CASSLGTDTGELFF	TGTGCCAGCAGCTTGGGTACGGACACCGGGGAGCTGTTTTTT
TRBV6-5	TRBJ1-3	few	NA	CASSAPINSGNTIYF	TGTGCCAGCAGCGCACCGATAAACTCCGGGAACACCATATATTTT
TRBV3-1/TRBV3-2	TRBJ2-2	NA	NA	CASSQERGYTGELFF	TGTGCCAGCAGCCAAGAAAGGGGTTACACCGGGGAGCTGTTTTTT
TRBV5-1	TRBJ1-1	NA	NA	CASSSWGEDTEAFF	TGCGCCAGCAGCTCCTGGGGGGAGGACACTGAAGCTTTCTTT
TRBV28	TRBJ1-1	once	NA	CASSGPGSAFF	TGTGCCAGCAGCGGACCCGGGTCGGCTTTCTTT
TRBV9	TRBJ1-1	NA	NA	CASSVVSGSITEAFF	TGTGCCAGCAGCGTAGTATCAGGGTCAATCACTGAAGCTTTCTTT
TRBV13	TRBJ2-1	NA	NA	CASSPRARYNEQFF	TGTGCCAGCAGCCCTAGGGCCAGGTACAATGAGCAGTTCTTC
TRBV11-2	TRBJ2-5	NA	NA	CASSRGTEQETQYF	TGTGCCAGCAGCCGGGGGACAGAACAAGAGACCCAGTACTTC
TRBV12-3/TRBV12-4	TRBJ2-7	NA	NA	CASSLVGGYEQYF	TGTGCCAGCAGTTTAGTAGGAGGCTACGAGCAGTACTTC
TRBV7-9	TRBJ2-3	NA	NA	CASSLKADTQYF	TGTGCCAGCAGCTTAAAGGCAGATACGCAGTATTTT
TRBV3-1/TRBV3-2	TRBJ1-4	NA	TRBD1	CASSSGTGNEKLFF	TGTGCCAGCAGCTCCGGGACAGGGAATGAAAAACTGTTTTTT
TRBV4-2	TRBJ2-1	once	TRBD2	CASSHTSGANEQFF	TGTGCCAGCAGCCACACTAGCGGGGCTAATGAGCAGTTCTTC
TRBV5-1	TRBJ2-7	NA	TRBD1	CASSLERGLGEQYF	TGCGCCAGCAGCTTGGAAAGGGGGCTTGGAGAGCAGTACTTC
TRBV7-6	TRBJ2-7	NA	TRBD2	CASSFGDYYEQYF	TGTGCCAGCAGCTTTGGGGACTATTACGAGCAGTACTTC
TRBV4-3	TRBJ2-1	NA	NA	CASSQDLQPFNNEQFF	TGCGCCAGCAGCCAAGATCTCCAGCCTTTCAACAATGAGCAGTTCTTC
TRBV5-5	TRBJ1-2	once	NA	CASSRDYGYTF	TGTGCCAGCAGCAGGGACTATGGCTACACCTTC
TRBV7-9	TRBJ1-1	NA	NA	CASSTRSGFSTEAFF	TGTGCCAGCAGTACTCGTTCAGGGTTTAGCACTGAAGCTTTCTTT
TRBV3-1/TRBV3-2	TRBJ2-6	NA	NA	CASSQDAGYTSGANVLTF	TGTGCCAGCAGCCAAGATGCGGGTTATACTTCTGGGGCCAACGTCCTGACTTTC
TRBV10-3	TRBJ2-7	NA	TRBD1	CAIRPGQGTSYEQYF	TGTGCCATCAGGCCAGGACAGGGGACATCCTACGAGCAGTACTTC
TRBV4-3	TRBJ2-5	NA	NA	CASSQDSRETQYF	TGCGCCAGCAGCCAAGATTCCCGCGAGACCCAGTACTTC
TRBV4-1	TRBJ1-1	many	NA	CASSRGPLNTEAFF	TGCGCCAGCAGCCGAGGGCCGCTGAACACTGAAGCTTTCTTT
TRBV7-9	TRBJ1-5	few	TRBD1	CASSDGQVNQPQHF	TGTGCCAGCAGCGACGGACAGGTTAATCAGCCCCAGCATTTT
TRBV4-3	TRBJ2-2	NA	NA	CASSQGRDDTGELFF	TGCGCCAGCAGCCAAGGGCGGGATGACACCGGGGAGCTGTTTTTT
TRBV4-3	TRBJ2-3	NA	NA	CASSQDSAAAVTPDTDTQYF	TGCGCCAGCAGCCAAGATTCAGCAGCGGCGGTTACACCTGACACAGATACGCAGTATTTT
TRBV6-5	TRBJ1-4	NA	TRBD1	CASRRGQGSEKLFF	TGTGCCAGCCGGAGGGGACAGGGGAGTGAAAAACTGTTTTTT
TRBV19	TRBJ1-1	NA	NA	CASILSGNTEAFF	TGTGCCAGTATTTTAAGTGGGAACACTGAAGCTTTCTTT
TRBV19	TRBJ1-1	NA	NA	CASSIIAENTEAFF	TGTGCCAGTAGTATAATCGCGGAGAACACTGAAGCTTTCTTT
TRBV4-3	TRBJ1-5	NA	NA	CASSQDVGQPQHF	TGCGCCAGCAGCCAAGATGTAGGTCAGCCCCAGCATTTT
TRBV3-1/TRBV3-2	TRBJ2-6	once	NA	CASSQQGYKGGANVLTF	TGTGCCAGCAGCCAACAGGGTTATAAAGGGGGGGCCAACGTCCTGACTTTC
TRBV30	TRBJ1-6	NA	NA	CAWSEPGNSPLHF	TGTGCCTGGAGTGAACCAGGGAATTCACCCCTCCACTTT
TRBV5-4	TRBJ1-2	NA	TRBD1	CASSLQGANYGYTF	TGTGCCAGCAGCCTGCAGGGGGCTAACTATGGCTACACCTTC
TRBV19	TRBJ2-2	NA	NA	CASSIDRRELFF	TGTGCCAGTAGTATAGATCGACGGGAGCTGTTTTTT
TRBV15	TRBJ2-7	NA	NA	CATSRVFGGFGHEQYF	TGTGCCACCAGCAGAGTTTTTGGGGGGTTCGGCCACGAGCAGTACTTC